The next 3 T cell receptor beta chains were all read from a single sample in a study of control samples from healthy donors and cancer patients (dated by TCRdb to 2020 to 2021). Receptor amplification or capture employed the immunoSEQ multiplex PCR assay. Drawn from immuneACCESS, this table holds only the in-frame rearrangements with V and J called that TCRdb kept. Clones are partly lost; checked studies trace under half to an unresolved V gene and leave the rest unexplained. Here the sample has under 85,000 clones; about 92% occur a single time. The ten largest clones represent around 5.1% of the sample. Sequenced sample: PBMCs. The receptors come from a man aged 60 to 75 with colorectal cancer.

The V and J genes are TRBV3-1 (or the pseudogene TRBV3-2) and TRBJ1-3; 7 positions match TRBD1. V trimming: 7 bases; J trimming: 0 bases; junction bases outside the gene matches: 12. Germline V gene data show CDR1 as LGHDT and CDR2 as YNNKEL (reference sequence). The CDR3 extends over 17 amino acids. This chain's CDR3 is CASNLRGPGFSGNTIYF. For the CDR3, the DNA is TGTGCCAGCAACCTAAGGGGGCCAGGGTTCTCTGGAAACACCATATATTTT.

The chain's CDR3 is CASSQQGSNTGELFF. Written as DNA, the CDR3 is TGCGCCAGCAGCCAACAGGGGTCGAACACCGGGGAGCTGTTTTTT. The chain couples TRBV4-1 to TRBJ2-2; weak D call: TRBD1 (6 bases). V was clipped by 2 bases and J by 0 bases, with 7 bases between them. Germline assignment: CDR1 MGHRA and CDR2 YSYEKL. The CDR3 runs to 15 residues.

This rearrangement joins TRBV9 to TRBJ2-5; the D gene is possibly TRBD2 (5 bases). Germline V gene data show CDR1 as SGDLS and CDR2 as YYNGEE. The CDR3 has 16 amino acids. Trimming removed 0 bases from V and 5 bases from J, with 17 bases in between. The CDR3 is CASSVGSSRGSETQYF. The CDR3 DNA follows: TGTGCCAGCAGCGTAGGATCTAGCCGGGGTTCCGAGACCCAGTACTTC.